Below are 27 T cell receptor beta chains sequenced from a single sample in a study of beta chain features in type 1 diabetes. Overall study results and limits: Type 1 diabetes patients had moderately but significantly shorter TCRB CDR3s in all four CD4+ subsets.

The entirety of the isolated RNA underwent reverse transcription, so expressed TCRB transcripts were sequenced. The assay was immunoSEQ multiplex PCR, and TCRdb's table has in-frame clones only and misses some. Found here are around 26,000 clones, about 70% of them singletons; the top ten hold about 1%. No antigen has been assigned to these receptors. The sequenced material came from stem cell memory CD4+ T cells from blood. The source is a woman in her thirties or forties with type 1 diabetes.

The chain has TRBV28 and TRBJ1-2; the match to TRBD1 covers 7 bases. The CDR3 length is 15 residues. V lost 9 bases to trimming and J lost 2 bases; unmatched junction nucleotides: 12. Germline-derived CDR1 and CDR2 are MDHEN and SYDVKM. This CDR3 is CASYRPGGRNYGYTF. The CDR3 bases are TGTGCCAGTTATCGTCCAGGGGGAAGGAACTATGGCTACACCTTC.

This clone was detected a few times. The chain combines TRBV6-1 with TRBJ2-1; 11 bases line up with TRBD2. Germline CDR1 and CDR2: MNHNS and SASEGT. Trimming removed 3 bases from V and 4 bases from J; junction bases left unmatched: 2. This CDR3 spans 15 amino acids. Written as DNA, the CDR3 is TGTGCCAGCAGTGAGACTAGCGGGGTTTACAATGAGCAGTTCTTC. The encoded protein is CASSETSGVYNEQFF.

This chain uses TRBV28 with TRBJ1-5; D is unresolved. Trimming took off 5 bases at V and 1 base at J, with 15 bases between the two ends. Germline CDR1 reads MDHEN; CDR2 reads SYDVKM. CDR3 length: 16 amino acids. CDR3 sequence: CASSLGEGKSNQPQHF. DNA for the CDR3: TGTGCCAGCAGTCTTGGGGAGGGAAAGAGCAATCAGCCCCAGCATTTT.

The chain couples TRBV6-6 to TRBJ2-7; tentative D call: TRBD2 (5 bases). CDR1 and CDR2 from the germline V gene are MNHNY and SVGAGI (reference sequence). The CDR3 is 12 amino acids. V lost 5 bases and J 4 bases, leaving 9 bases between the germline ends. CDR3 DNA: TGTGCCAGCAGTCTCCCGGGGTACGAGCAGTACTTC. The encoded protein is CASSLPGYEQYF.

The V gene is TRBV6-1, the J gene TRBJ2-7; D might be TRBD2 (5 bases). The CDR3 is 14 residues long. Trimming removed 8 bases from V and 0 bases from J, with 14 bases in between. CDR1 and CDR2 from the germline V gene are MNHNS and SASEGT. CDR3 nucleotides: TGTGCCAGCGATCCGATCCGGGGCTCCTACGAGCAGTACTTC. This sequence encodes CASDPIRGSYEQYF.

This chain links TRBV7-2 with TRBJ2-1, with 9 positions matching TRBD2. From germline, CDR1 is SGHTA and CDR2 FQGNSA. Losses at the gene ends were 8 bases for V and 0 bases for J; bases not matched to a gene: 5. This CDR3 has 15 amino acids. CDR3 sequence reads: CASGPSGTSYNEQFF. The CDR3 nucleotides are TGTGCCAGCGGACCTAGCGGGACCTCCTACAATGAGCAGTTCTTC.

The chain links TRBV6-5 to TRBJ2-1; D gene unclear. The length of the CDR3 is 14 residues. Trimming left V 4 bases short and J 4 bases short, with 11 bases between. Germline assignment: CDR1 MNHEY and CDR2 SVGAGI. The CDR3 sequence: CASSFSSDYNEQFF. CDR3 sequence (DNA): TGTGCCAGCAGTTTTAGCAGTGATTACAATGAGCAGTTCTTC.

The CDR3 spells CASSPPSGGGRDTQYF. CDR3 coding DNA: TGTGCCAGCAGCCCCCCAAGCGGGGGAGGGCGAGATACGCAGTATTTT. The chain has TRBV11-2 and TRBJ2-3, with 8 bases lining up with TRBD2. The CDR3 has 16 residues. With 5 bases clipped from V and 5 bases from J, the junction kept 12 bases outside the gene matches. Per the germline V gene, CDR1 is SGHAT and CDR2 is FQNNGV.

The genes are TRBV7-2 and TRBJ2-5; 8 nucleotides line up with TRBD1. The end of the DNA aligns better with TRBJ2-7, so the J call may be wrong. This CDR3 contains 19 residues. CDR1 SGHTA and CDR2 FQGNSA come from the germline V gene. The CDR3 here is CASSSSGTGSSGWTYEQYF. CDR3 bases: TGTGCCAGCAGCTCATCCGGGACAGGATCATCAGGGTGGACCTACGAGCAGTACTTC.

V usage is TRBV4-1 and J usage is TRBJ2-2, with D maybe TRBD2 (5 bases). Germline CDR1 is MGHRA and CDR2 is YSYEKL. CDR3 length: 16 amino acids. V dropped 5 bases and J dropped 5 bases, with 18 bases sitting between them. The CDR3 DNA is TGCGCCAGCAGCAAATTTCCGGGAACTATTACCGGGGAGCTGTTTTTT. Protein product: CASSKFPGTITGELFF.

The chain couples TRBV2 to TRBJ2-7; a weak D match, TRBD2 (5 bases). The CDR3 has 15 residues. Germline assignment: CDR1 SNHLY and CDR2 FYNNEI. The germline V and J ends were trimmed by 6 bases and 1 base, with 16 bases remaining between them. The CDR3 DNA reads as TGTGCCAGCAGAGTTAGACTGGAGGTTTCCTACGAGCAGTACTTC. Translation: CASRVRLEVSYEQYF.

The chain combines TRBV7-9 with TRBJ2-1; D is uncertain. Germline V gene lookup returns CDR1 SEHNR and CDR2 FQNEAQ (reference sequence). CDR3 length equals 13 residues. V dropped 5 bases and J dropped 8 bases, with 13 bases sitting between them. The CDR3 DNA is TGTGCCAGCAGCCCGACGCTCCGGGATGAGCAGTTCTTC. Amino acid sequence: CASSPTLRDEQFF.

The chain couples TRBV2 to TRBJ2-7; 9 nucleotides line up with TRBD1. Germline V gene sequence: CDR1 SNHLY, CDR2 FYNNEI. There are 19 residues in the CDR3. J lost 1 base, V lost 3 bases, and 16 bases had no gene match. The CDR3 here is CASSDAAGSPGQGSYEQYF. In DNA form, the CDR3 reads TGTGCCAGCAGTGATGCGGCGGGCTCCCCGGGACAGGGATCCTACGAGCAGTACTTC.

This clone came up a few times. The chain carries TRBV6-6 and TRBJ2-7, with TRBD1 matching 10 bases. CDR1 is MNHNY and CDR2 is SVGAGI in the germline V gene (reference sequence). Germline trimming cut 10 bases from V and 6 bases from J; bases unmatched to any gene: 12. The CDR3 contains 14 residues. CDR3 nucleotides: TGTGCCACAACTCCGGGACAGGGGACCGGCGAGCAGTACTTC. Protein product: CATTPGQGTGEQYF.

This clone has a handful of counts. The chain recombines TRBV6-6 with TRBJ1-1, with unresolved D. The CDR3 is 14 residues long. V dropped 2 bases and J dropped 0 bases, with 7 bases sitting between them. Germline V gene lookup returns CDR1 MNHNY and CDR2 SVGAGI (reference sequence). The chain's CDR3 is CASSYTDVNTEAFF. The CDR3 nucleotides are TGTGCCAGCAGTTACACAGATGTGAACACTGAAGCTTTCTTT.

The chain carries TRBV14 and TRBJ2-1; 13 bases match TRBD2. Germline CDR1 reads SGHDN; CDR2 reads FVKESK. The CDR3 loop spans 13 amino acids. V was clipped by 4 bases and J by 15 bases; unmatched bases: 6. The CDR3 is CASSPRTSGSLFF. For the CDR3, the DNA is TGTGCCAGCAGCCCCCGGACTAGCGGGAGTCTGTTCTTC.

V and J are TRBV9 and TRBJ2-2; 12 bases align to TRBD2. V was pared by 3 bases and J by 1 base, with 7 bases of the junction left unmatched. CDR1 and CDR2 from the germline V gene are SGDLS and YYNGEE. The CDR3 is made up of 18 amino acids. For the CDR3, the DNA is TGTGCCAGCAGCGCTAGCGGGAGGGCCTCCAAGAACACCGGGGAGCTGTTTTTT. Translation: CASSASGRASKNTGELFF.

The genes are TRBV7-2 and TRBJ2-5; TRBD2 agrees at 9 bases. V lost 3 bases, J lost 4 bases, and 3 bases stayed unmatched. This CDR3 region has 14 residues. Per the germline V gene, CDR1 is SGHTA and CDR2 is FQGNSA. CDR3 in amino acids: CASSLVSGGETQYF. CDR3 bases: TGTGCCAGCAGCTTGGTTAGCGGGGGAGAGACCCAGTACTTC.

V is TRBV28 and J is TRBJ2-1, with 11 bases fitting TRBD1. Germline loops: CDR1 MDHEN, CDR2 SYDVKM. The J segment lost 3 bases and the V segment lost 4 bases, leaving 2 bases of the junction unmatched. The CDR3 runs 15 residues. CDR3 nucleotide sequence: TGTGCCAGCAGTTCGGGGACAGGGGGCTACAATGAGCAGTTCTTC. This sequence encodes CASSSGTGGYNEQFF.

The rearrangement uses TRBV13 and TRBJ2-1, with 10 bases lining up with TRBD2. Germline V CDR1 and CDR2: PRHDT, FYEKMQ (reference sequence). This CDR3 has 17 amino acids. Germline trimming cut 5 bases from V and 2 bases from J; bases unmatched to any gene: 9. CDR3: CASSHPLAGGPYNEQFF. CDR3 DNA: TGTGCCAGCAGCCACCCTTTAGCGGGAGGACCCTACAATGAGCAGTTCTTC.

This chain uses TRBV7-2 with TRBJ1-1; possibly TRBD1 for D (6 bases). The CDR3 is 15 residues long. Germline V gives CDR1 SGHTA, CDR2 FQGNSA. The germline V and J ends were trimmed by 2 bases and 2 bases, with 12 bases remaining between them. The CDR3 here is CASSLQQGPNTEAFF. In DNA, the CDR3 is TGTGCCAGCAGCTTACAACAGGGCCCAAACACTGAAGCTTTCTTT.

CDR3 nucleotides: TGTGCCAGCTCACCGGGACAGCCCCGAGGTGAGCAGTTCTTC. Residues: CASSPGQPRGEQFF. This chain links TRBV18 with TRBJ2-1; TRBD1 matches at 7 bases. Per the germline V gene, CDR1 is KGHSH and CDR2 is LQKENI. Unmatched junction bases numbered 8, after V lost 3 bases and J lost 9 bases. This CDR3 contains 14 residues.

The chain employs TRBV7-2 and TRBJ1-5; D gene unclear. Trimming took 1 base from V and 4 from J, leaving 5 bases between them. Per germline, CDR1 SGHTA and CDR2 FQGNSA. This CDR3 comprises 13 residues. The CDR3 here is CASSLDSNQPQHF. The DNA for the CDR3 is TGTGCCAGCAGCTTAGACAGTAATCAGCCCCAGCATTTT. Variable domain in full (rest from reference TRBV7-2 and TRBJ1-5): GAGVSQSPSNKVTEKGKDVELRCDPISGHTALYWYRQSLGQGLEFLIYFQGNSAPDKSGLPSDRFSAERTGGSVSTLTIQRTQQEDSAVYLCASSLDSNQPQHFGDGTRLSIL.

The chain is built from TRBV5-5 and TRBJ1-3, with a possible D match to TRBD1 (5 bases). V was cut by 4 bases and J by 4 bases, with 15 bases left in between. CDR1 and CDR2 from the germline V gene are SGHKS and YYEKEE (reference sequence). The CDR3 runs to 15 residues. CDR3 in DNA: TGTGCCAGCAGCCTTTCCGGGGGGTCGGGAAACACCATATATTTT. This encodes CASSLSGGSGNTIYF.

The rearrangement links TRBV6-5 to TRBJ2-1; 8 bases are a match to TRBD2. J lost 10 bases, V lost 4 bases, and 9 bases had no gene match. The CDR3 has 14 residues. Germline V gives CDR1 MNHEY, CDR2 SVGAGI. CDR3 region: CASSLTGRAREQFF. The CDR3 DNA sequence: TGTGCCAGCAGTTTGACCGGGAGGGCCAGGGAGCAGTTCTTC.

This rearrangement joins TRBV6-4 to TRBJ1-5; 7 bases fit TRBD1. Germline lookup yields CDR1 MRHNA and CDR2 SNTAGT. Trimming removed 6 bases from V and 8 bases from J; junction bases left unmatched: 7. This CDR3 is built from 13 residues. DNA of the CDR3: TGTGCCAGCAGCCGGGACAGCACGGAGCCCCAGCATTTT. Protein product: CASSRDSTEPQHF.

This sequence joins TRBV5-6 and TRBJ1-6, with D possibly being TRBD1 (5 bases). V was shortened by 4 bases and J by 10 bases, with 9 bases between the two germline ends. The germline CDR1 and CDR2 sequences are SGHDT and YYEEEE. The CDR3 loop spans 12 amino acids. As DNA, the CDR3 is TGTGCCAGCAGCGGGGCAGGGTCACCCCTCCACTTT. This gives the protein CASSGAGSPLHF. The variable domain in full, completed from reference TRBV5-6 and TRBJ1-6, reads DAGVTQSPTHLIKTRGQQVTLRCSPKSGHDTVSWYQQALGQGPQFIFQYYEEEERQRGNFPDRFSGHQFPNYSSELNVNALLLGDSALYLCASSGAGSPLHFGNGTRLTVT.